The sequence of this T cell receptor beta chain was determined in a study of shared clonotypes between healthy human individuals. The CDR3 spans 12 residues. Germline CDR1 reads MDHEN; CDR2 reads SYDVKM. V was trimmed by 3 bases and J by 5 bases, leaving 7 bases between them. The sample holds one count of this clone. The antigen is unknown. Genomic DNA of each subset was evenly split across several immunoSEQ plates. Sequenced by immunoSEQ multiplex PCR; TCRdb stores in-frame clones only, minus some. Of around 1.1 million clones in the sample, approximately 80% were seen once. Study-wide results and caveats: Non-shared clonotypes had lower generation probabilities than those shared by all four donors.

The sequence derives from a man younger than 35 in good health. Some clones in this sample may be carry-over from other donors' samples. Sequencing was done on a sample of memory CD4+ T cells from PBMCs. The subset is: CD45RA-negative fraction. The chain has TRBV28 and TRBJ1-1; D unresolved. The CDR3 DNA follows: TGTGCCAGCAGTTTCGGGTTAACTGAAGCTTTCTTT. It is translated as CASSFGLTEAFF.